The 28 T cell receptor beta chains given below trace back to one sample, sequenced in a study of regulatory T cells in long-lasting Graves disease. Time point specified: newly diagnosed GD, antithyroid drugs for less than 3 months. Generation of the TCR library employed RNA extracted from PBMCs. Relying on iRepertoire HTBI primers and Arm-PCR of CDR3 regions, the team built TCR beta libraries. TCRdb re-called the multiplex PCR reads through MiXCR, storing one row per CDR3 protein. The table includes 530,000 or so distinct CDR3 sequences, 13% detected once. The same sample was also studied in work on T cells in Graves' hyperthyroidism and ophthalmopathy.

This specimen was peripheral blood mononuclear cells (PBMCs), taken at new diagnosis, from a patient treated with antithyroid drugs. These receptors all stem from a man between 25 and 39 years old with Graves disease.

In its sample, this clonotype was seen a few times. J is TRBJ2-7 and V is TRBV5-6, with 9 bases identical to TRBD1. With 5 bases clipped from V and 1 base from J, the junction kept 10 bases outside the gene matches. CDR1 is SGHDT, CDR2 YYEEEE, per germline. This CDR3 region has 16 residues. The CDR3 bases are TGTGCCAGCAGTTTCCGAACCGGGACAGGGTCCTACGAGCAGTACTTC. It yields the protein CASSFRTGTGSYEQYF.

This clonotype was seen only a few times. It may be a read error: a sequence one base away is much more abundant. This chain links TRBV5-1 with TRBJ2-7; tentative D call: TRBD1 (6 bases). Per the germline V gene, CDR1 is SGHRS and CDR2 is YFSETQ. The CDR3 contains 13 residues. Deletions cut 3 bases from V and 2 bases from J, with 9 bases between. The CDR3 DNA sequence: TGCGCCAGCAGCTCGAGGACAGCCTACGAGCAGTACTTC. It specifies CASSSRTAYEQYF.

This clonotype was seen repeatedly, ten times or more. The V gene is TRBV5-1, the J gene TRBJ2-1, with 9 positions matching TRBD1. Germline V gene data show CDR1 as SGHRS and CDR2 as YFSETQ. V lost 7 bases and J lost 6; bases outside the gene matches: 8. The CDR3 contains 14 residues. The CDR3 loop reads CASGRTGETNEQFF. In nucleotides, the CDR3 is TGCGCCAGCGGCCGGACAGGGGAGACCAATGAGCAGTTCTTC.

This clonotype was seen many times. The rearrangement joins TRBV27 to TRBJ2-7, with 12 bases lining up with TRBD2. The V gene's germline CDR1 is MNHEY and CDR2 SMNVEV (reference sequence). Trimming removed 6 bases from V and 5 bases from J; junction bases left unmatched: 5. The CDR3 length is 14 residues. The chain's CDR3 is CASSRLAGGNEQYF. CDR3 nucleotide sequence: TGTGCCAGCAGCCGGCTAGCGGGAGGGAACGAGCAGTACTTC.

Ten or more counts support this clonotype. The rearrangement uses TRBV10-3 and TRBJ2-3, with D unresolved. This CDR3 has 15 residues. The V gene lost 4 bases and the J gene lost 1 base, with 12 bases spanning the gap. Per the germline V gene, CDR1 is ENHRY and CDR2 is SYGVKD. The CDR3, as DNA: TGTGCCATCAGTGGAATTCAGCCTGGCACAGATACGCAGTATTTT. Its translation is CAISGIQPGTDTQYF.

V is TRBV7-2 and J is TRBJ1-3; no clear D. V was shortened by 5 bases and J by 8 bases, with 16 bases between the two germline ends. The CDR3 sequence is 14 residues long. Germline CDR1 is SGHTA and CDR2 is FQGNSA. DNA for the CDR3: TGTGCCAGCAGCCCCCCCTCCCGCTGGTACACCATATATTTT. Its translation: CASSPPSRWYTIYF. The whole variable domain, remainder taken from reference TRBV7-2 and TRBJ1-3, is GAGVSQSPSNKVTEKGKDVELRCDPISGHTALYWYRQSLGQGLEFLIYFQGNSAPDKSGLPSDRFSAERTGGSVSTLTIQRTQQEDSAVYLCASSPPSRWYTIYFGEGSWLTVV.

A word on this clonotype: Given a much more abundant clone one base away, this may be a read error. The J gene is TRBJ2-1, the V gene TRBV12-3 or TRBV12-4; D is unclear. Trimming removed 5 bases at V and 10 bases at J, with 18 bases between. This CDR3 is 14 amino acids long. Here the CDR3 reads CASSPDPGAYEQFF. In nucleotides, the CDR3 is TGTGCCAGCAGTCCTGACCCCGGCGCCTACGAGCAGTTCTTC.

CDR3: CASSALAGNTGELFF. The CDR3 coding sequence is TGTGCCAGCAGCGCACTAGCGGGGAACACCGGGGAGCTGTTTTTT. The chain employs TRBV14 and TRBJ2-2; 9 positions agree with TRBD2. CDR3 length: 15 amino acids. From germline, CDR1 is SGHDN and CDR2 FVKESK. V gave up 5 bases and J gave up 1 base; unmatched junction bases: 2.

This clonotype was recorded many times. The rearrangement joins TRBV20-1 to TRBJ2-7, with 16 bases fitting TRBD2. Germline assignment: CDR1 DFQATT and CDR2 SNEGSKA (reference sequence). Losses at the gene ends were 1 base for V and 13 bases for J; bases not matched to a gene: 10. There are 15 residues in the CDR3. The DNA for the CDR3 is TGCAGTGCTAGAGCCTCGGGACTAGCGGGAGGGCCCCAATACTTC. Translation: CSARASGLAGGPQYF.

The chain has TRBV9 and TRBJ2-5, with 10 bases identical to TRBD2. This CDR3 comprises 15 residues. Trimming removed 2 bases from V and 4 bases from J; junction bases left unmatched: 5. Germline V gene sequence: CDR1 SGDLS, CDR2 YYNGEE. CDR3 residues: CASSVGTSDRETQYF. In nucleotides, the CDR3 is TGTGCCAGCAGCGTGGGGACTAGCGATAGAGAGACCCAGTACTTC.

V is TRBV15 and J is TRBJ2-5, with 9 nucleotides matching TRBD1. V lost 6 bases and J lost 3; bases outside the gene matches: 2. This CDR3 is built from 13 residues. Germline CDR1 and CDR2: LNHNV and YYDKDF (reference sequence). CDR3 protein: CATRWTGEETQYF. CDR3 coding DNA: TGTGCCACCAGGTGGACAGGGGAAGAGACCCAGTACTTC. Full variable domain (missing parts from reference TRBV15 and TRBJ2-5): DAMVIQNPRYQVTQFGKPVTLSCSQTLNHNVMYWYQQKSSQAPKLLFHYYDKDFNNEADTPDNFQSRRPNTSFCFLDIRSPGLGDTAMYLCATRWTGEETQYFGPGTRLLVL.

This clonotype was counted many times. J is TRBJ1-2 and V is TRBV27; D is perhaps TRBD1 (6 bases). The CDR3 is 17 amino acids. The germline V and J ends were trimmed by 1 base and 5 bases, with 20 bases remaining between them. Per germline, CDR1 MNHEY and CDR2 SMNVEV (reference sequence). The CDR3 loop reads CASSLFPEQGAPYGYTF. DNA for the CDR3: TGTGCCAGCAGTTTATTTCCGGAACAGGGTGCCCCTTATGGCTACACCTTC.

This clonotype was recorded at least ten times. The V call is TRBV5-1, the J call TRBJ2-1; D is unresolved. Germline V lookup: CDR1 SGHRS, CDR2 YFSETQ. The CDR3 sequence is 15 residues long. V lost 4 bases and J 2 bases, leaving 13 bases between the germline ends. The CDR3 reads CASSPGPEAYNEQFF. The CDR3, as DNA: TGCGCCAGCAGCCCCGGTCCAGAAGCCTACAATGAGCAGTTCTTC.

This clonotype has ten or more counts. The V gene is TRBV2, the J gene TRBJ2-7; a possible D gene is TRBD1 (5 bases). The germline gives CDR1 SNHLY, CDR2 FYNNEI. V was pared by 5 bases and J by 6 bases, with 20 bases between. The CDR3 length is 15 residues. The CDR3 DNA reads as TGTGCCAGCAGTCAAAGGGGTTCGTCTCGGTTCGAGCAGTACTTC. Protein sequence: CASSQRGSSRFEQYF.

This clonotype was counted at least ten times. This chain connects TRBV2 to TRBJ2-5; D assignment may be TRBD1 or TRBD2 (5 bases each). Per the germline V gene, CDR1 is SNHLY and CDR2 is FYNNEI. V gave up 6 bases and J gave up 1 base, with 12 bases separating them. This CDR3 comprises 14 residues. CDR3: CASRADGTQETQYF. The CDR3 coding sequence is TGTGCCAGCAGGGCTGACGGGACCCAAGAGACCCAGTACTTC.

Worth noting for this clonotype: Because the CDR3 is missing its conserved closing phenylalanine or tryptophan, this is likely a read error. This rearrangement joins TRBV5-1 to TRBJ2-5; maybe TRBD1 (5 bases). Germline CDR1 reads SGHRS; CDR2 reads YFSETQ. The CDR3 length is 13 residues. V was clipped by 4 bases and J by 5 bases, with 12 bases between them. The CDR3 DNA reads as TGCGCCAGCAGCGAACAGGCTAGGGAGACCCAGTACCTC. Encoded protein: CASSEQARETQYL.

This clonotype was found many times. The CDR3 sequence: CSVEDRGAFWAHGYTF. CDR3 sequence (DNA): TGCAGCGTTGAAGATCGGGGGGCCTTCTGGGCCCATGGCTACACCTTC. The V gene is TRBV29-1, the J gene TRBJ1-2; a weak D match, TRBD1 (6 bases). V lost 0 bases, J lost 6 bases, and 20 bases lay in between. CDR1 and CDR2 (germline): SQVTM, ANQGSEA. The CDR3 loop spans 16 amino acids.

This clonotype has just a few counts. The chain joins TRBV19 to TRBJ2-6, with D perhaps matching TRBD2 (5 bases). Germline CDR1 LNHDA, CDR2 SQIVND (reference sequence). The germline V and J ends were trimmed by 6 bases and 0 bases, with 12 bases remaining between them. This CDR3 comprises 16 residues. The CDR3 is CASRDGGGSGANVLTF. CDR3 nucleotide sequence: TGTGCCAGTAGAGATGGCGGAGGCTCTGGGGCCAACGTCCTGACTTTC.

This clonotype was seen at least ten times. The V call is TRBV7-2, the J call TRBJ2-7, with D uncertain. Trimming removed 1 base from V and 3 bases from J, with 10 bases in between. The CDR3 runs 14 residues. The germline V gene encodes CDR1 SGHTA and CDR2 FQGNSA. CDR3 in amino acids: CASSLEGILYEQYF. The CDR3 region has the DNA TGTGCCAGCAGCTTAGAAGGGATTCTCTACGAGCAGTACTTC.

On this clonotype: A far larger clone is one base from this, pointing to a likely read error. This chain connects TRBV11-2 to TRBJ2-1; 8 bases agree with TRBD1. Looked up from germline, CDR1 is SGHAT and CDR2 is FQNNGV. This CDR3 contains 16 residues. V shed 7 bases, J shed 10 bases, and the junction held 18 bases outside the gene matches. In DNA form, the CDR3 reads TGTGCCAGCACCAAAACCCTCCTGACAGGGGCTGGGGAGCAGTTCTTC. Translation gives CASTKTLLTGAGEQFF.

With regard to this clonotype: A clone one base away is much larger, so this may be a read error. The CDR3 region has the DNA TGTGCCGGCAGCTTAGTCCCTAGCGGCCTCTACGAGCAGTACTTC. Translating gives CAGSLVPSGLYEQYF. The chain carries TRBV11-2 and TRBJ2-7; 7 bases match TRBD2. The CDR3 length is 15 residues. Germline CDR1 and CDR2: SGHAT and FQNNGV.

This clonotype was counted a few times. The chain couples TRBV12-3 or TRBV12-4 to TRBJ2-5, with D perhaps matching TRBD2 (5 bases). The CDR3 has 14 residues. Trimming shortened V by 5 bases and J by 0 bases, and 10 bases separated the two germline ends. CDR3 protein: CASSPSSNQETQYF. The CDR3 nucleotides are TGTGCCAGCAGTCCTAGCTCTAACCAAGAGACCCAGTACTTC.

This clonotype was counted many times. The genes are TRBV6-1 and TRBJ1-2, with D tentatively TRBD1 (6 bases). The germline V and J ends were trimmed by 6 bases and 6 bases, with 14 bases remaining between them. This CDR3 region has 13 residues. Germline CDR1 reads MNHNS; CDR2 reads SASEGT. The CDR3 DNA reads TGTGCCAGCAGCCAAGGACAGCGGCATGGCTACACCTTC. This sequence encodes CASSQGQRHGYTF.

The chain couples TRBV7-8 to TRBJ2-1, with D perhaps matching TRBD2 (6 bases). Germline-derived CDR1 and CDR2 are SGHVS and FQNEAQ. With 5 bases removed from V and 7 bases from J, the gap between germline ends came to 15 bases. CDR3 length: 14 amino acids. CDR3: CASSTGLKGNEQFF. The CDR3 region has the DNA TGTGCCAGCAGCACCGGACTAAAAGGGAATGAGCAGTTCTTC.

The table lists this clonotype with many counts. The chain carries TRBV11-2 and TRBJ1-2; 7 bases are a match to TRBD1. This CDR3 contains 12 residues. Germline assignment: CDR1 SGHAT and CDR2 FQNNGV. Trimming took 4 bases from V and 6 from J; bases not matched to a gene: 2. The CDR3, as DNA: TGTGCCAGCAGCTCCACAGGGGATGGCTACACCTTC. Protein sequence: CASSSTGDGYTF.

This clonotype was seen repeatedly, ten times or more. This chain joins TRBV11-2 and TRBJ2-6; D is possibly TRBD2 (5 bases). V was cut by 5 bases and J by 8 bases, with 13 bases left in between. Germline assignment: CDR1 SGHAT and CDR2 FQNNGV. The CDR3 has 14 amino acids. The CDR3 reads CASSAGLQPNVLTF. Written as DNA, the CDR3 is TGTGCCAGCAGCGCAGGACTCCAACCCAACGTCCTGACTTTC.

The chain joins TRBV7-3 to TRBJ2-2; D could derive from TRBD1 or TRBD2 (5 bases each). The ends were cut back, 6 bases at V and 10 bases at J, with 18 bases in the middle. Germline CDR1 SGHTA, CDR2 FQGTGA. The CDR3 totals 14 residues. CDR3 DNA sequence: TGTGCCAGCAGTCAAGAGGGGCACCCCACGGAGCTGTTTTTT. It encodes CASSQEGHPTELFF.

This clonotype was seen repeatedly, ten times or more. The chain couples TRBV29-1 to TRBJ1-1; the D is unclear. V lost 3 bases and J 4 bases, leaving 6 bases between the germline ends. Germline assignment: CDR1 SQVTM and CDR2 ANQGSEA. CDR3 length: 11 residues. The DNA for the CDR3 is TGCAGCGTTGATTTAATCACTGAAGCTTTCTTT. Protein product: CSVDLITEAFF.